This TCR beta chain was retrieved from a study of OX40 agonist ivuxolimab in advanced cancers. Study information: Among those enrolled, mean age was 60 years (range roughly 20 to 80) and 75% to 90% were male. Partial responses were achieved by three patients, of whom one had hepatocellular carcinoma and two had cutaneous melanoma. Study outcomes and limitations: Near-lowest levels of clonal expansion characterized partial responders at 0.1-3.0 mg/kg.

Concerning this clone: Its antigen is unidentified.

The protocol was immunoSEQ multiplex PCR, while the TCRdb copy is restricted to in-frame clones and leaves out a portion. The data hold about 28,000 clones, with about 83% observed a single time. This CDR3 contains 19 residues. The germline V gene has CDR1 SGHAT and CDR2 FQNNGV. V shed 1 base and J 1 base; nucleotides not matched to a gene: 10. Collection of blood occurred at baseline, at cycle 4 day 1, and at cycle 7 day 1. The genes are TRBV11-2 and TRBJ1-4; 9 nucleotides match TRBD1. This specimen was CD4+ or CD8+ T cells sorted from blood, taken in a trial of the OX40 agonist ivuxolimab. The origin of this receptor is an adult with an advanced solid tumor such as melanoma, head and neck, liver or kidney cancer. DNA for the CDR3: TGTGCCAGCAGCTTAGGCGTGGGACAGGGTTATGTAACTAATGAAAAACTGTTTTTT. Its protein is CASSLGVGQGYVTNEKLFF.